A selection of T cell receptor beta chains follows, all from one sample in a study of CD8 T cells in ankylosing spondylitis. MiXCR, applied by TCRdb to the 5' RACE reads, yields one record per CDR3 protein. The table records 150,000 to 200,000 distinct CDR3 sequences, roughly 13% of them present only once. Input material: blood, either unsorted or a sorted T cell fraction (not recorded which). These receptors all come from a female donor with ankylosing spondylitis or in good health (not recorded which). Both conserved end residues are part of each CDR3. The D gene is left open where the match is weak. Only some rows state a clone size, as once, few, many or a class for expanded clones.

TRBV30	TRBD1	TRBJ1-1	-	TGTGCCTGGAGGACCCCGTGGGGCAGGGGGATGAACACTGAAGCTTTCTTT	CAWRTPWGRGMNTEAFF
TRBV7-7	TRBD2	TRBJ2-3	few	TGTGCCAGCAGCCAAGGACTAGCGGGAGTGGGAGATACGCAGTATTTT	CASSQGLAGVGDTQYF
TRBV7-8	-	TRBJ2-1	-	TGTGCCAGCAGCGGGGAGGATACTGAGCAGTTCTTC	CASSGEDTEQFF
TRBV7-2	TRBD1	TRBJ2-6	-	TGTGCCAGCAGCGGACAGGGTGCCTCTGGGGCCAACGTCCTGACTTTC	CASSGQGASGANVLTF
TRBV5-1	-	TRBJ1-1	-	TGCGCCAGCAGCTTGGGGCCCGGTAATGAAGCTTTCTTT	CASSLGPGNEAFF
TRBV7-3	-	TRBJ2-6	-	TGTGCCAGCAGCTTAACGTTGTCTGGGGCCAACGTCCTGACTTTC	CASSLTLSGANVLTF
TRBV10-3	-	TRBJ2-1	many	TGTGCCATCAGTGGGGTCTCTAGCTCCTACAATGAGCAGTTCTTC	CAISGVSSSYNEQFF
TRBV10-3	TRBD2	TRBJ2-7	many	TGTGCCATCAGTGAGTCGACCGGTAGCGGGAAAAACGAGCAGTACTTC	CAISESTGSGKNEQYF
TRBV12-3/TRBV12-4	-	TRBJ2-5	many	TGTGCCAGCAGTTTGGGAGCGGGAGAGACCCAGTACTTC	CASSLGAGETQYF
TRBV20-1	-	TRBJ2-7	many	TGCAGTGCTAGAGATACCCTGGCCATACGGACGATCTCCTACGAGCAGTACTTC	CSARDTLAIRTISYEQYF
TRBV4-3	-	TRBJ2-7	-	TGCGCCAGCAGCCGCGGGGCAGAAGACTACGAGCAGTACTTC	CASSRGAEDYEQYF
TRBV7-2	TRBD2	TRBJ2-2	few	TGTGCCAGCAGCCCCGGGACTAGCACCGGGGAGCTGTTTTTT	CASSPGTSTGELFF
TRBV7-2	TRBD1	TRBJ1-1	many	TGTGCCAGCAGCTTAGGACAGGGGGCCTTGAACACTGAAGCTTTCTTT	CASSLGQGALNTEAFF
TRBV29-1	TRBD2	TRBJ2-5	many	TGCAGCGTTGACCCCAGCGGGAGTTGGGAGACCCAGTACTTC	CSVDPSGSWETQYF
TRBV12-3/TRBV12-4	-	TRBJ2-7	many	TGTGCCAGCAGCCCCGACGTTTCCTACGAGCAGTACTTC	CASSPDVSYEQYF
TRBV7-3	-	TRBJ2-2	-	TGTGCCAGCAGCTTAATGTCGGGGATCGGGAACACCGGGGAGCTGTTTTTT	CASSLMSGIGNTGELFF
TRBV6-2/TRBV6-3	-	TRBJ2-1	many	TGTGCCAGCAGTTACTTCAGCTCCTACAATGAGCAGTTCTTC	CASSYFSSYNEQFF
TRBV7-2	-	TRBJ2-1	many	TGTGCCAGCAGCTTAGGGGGTACTAGCAATGAGCAGTTCTTC	CASSLGGTSNEQFF
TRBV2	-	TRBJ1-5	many	TGTGCCACCTCGGACACCGGCAATCAGCCCCAGCATTTT	CATSDTGNQPQHF
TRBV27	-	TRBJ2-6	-	TGTGCCAACTCTACAGGGCACGGGGCCAACGTCCTGACTTTC	CANSTGHGANVLTF
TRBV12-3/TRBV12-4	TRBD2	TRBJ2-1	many	TGTGCCAGCAGTCCGACTAGCGGGACGAATGAGCAGTTCTTC	CASSPTSGTNEQFF
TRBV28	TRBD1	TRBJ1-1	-	TGTGCCAGCCGGACAGGGGGAGCCCCGCTCACTGAAGCTTTCTTT	CASRTGGAPLTEAFF
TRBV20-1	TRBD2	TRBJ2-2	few	TGCTGTGCTAGAGATCGTCTAGCGGGATCGAACACCGGGGAGCTGTTTTTT	CCARDRLAGSNTGELFF
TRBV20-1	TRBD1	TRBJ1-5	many	TGCAGTGCTAGCCAACCGACAGGGAGCGGTCAGCCCCAGCATTTT	CSASQPTGSGQPQHF
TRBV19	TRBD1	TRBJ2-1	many	TGTGCCAGCCAAGTGCCGGGACAGTCATACAATGAGCAGTTCTTC	CASQVPGQSYNEQFF
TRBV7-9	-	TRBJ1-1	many	TGTGCCAGCAGCTCAAAGAACACTGAAGCTTTCTTT	CASSSKNTEAFF
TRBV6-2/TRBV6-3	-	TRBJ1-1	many	TGTGCCAGCAGTTACGAGGGGTACACTGAAGCTTTCTTT	CASSYEGYTEAFF
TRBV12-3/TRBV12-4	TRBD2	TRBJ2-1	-	TGTGCCAGCAGCCCCCGAACAGCGGGAGGGCCCTACAATGAGCAGTTCTTC	CASSPRTAGGPYNEQFF
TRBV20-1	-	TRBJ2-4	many	TGCAGTGCTAGAGTCGTAGCCAAAAACATTCAGTACTTC	CSARVVAKNIQYF
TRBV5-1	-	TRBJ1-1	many	TGCGCCAGCAGCTCTCAGGGCGGGAACACTGAAGCTTTCTTT	CASSSQGGNTEAFF
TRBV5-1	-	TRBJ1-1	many	TGCGCCAGCAGGATGGAGAACACTGAAGCTTTCTTT	CASRMENTEAFF
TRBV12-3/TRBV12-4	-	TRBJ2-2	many	TGTGCCAGCAGTTTGGGAAGGGGGGACACCGGGGAGCTGTTTTTT	CASSLGRGDTGELFF
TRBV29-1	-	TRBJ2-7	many	TGCAGCGTTTGCACAAGGGCCTCATCCTACGAGCAGTACTTC	CSVCTRASSYEQYF
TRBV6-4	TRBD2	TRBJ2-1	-	TGTGCCAGCAGTGACGAGAGCGGGGCCTACAATGAGCAGTTCTTC	CASSDESGAYNEQFF
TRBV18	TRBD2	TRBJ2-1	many	TGTGCCAGCTCGACTAGCGGGAGTGACTACAATGAGCAGTTCTTC	CASSTSGSDYNEQFF
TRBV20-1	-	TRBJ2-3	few	TGCAGTGCTAGAGATCGGCAGATCACAGATACGCAGTATTTT	CSARDRQITDTQYF
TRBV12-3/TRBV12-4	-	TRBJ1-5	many	TGTGCCAGCAGTAAATTTGCCAATCAGCCCCAGCATTTT	CASSKFANQPQHF
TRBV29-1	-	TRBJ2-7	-	TGCAGCGCTGGATCCGGGACAAAAATGTACTTC	CSAGSGTKMYF
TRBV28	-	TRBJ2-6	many	TGTGCCAGCAGTTTAGACCTCCCAGGCTCCGGGGCCAACGTCCTGACTTTC	CASSLDLPGSGANVLTF
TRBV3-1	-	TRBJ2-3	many	TGTGCCAGCAGCCAGTCGGGCACAGATACGCAGTATTTT	CASSQSGTDTQYF
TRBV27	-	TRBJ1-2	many	TGTGCCAGCAGTTTATCGGCGGGGTTCTATGGCTACACCTTC	CASSLSAGFYGYTF
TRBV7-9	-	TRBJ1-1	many	TGTGCCAGCAGCGCCTTCTGGGGCGCCAACACTGAAGCTTTCTTT	CASSAFWGANTEAFF
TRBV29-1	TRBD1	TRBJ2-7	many	TGCAGCGTTGAAGATCTTGGGAACAGGGGGCAGTACTTC	CSVEDLGNRGQYF
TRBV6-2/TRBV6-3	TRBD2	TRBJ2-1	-	TGTGCCAGCAGAGAGACTAGCATGGTCAATGAGCAGTTCTTC	CASRETSMVNEQFF
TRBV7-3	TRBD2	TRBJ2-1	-	TGTGCCAGCAGCCAGACTAGCGGGAGGGGGAACAATGAGCAGTTCTTC	CASSQTSGRGNNEQFF